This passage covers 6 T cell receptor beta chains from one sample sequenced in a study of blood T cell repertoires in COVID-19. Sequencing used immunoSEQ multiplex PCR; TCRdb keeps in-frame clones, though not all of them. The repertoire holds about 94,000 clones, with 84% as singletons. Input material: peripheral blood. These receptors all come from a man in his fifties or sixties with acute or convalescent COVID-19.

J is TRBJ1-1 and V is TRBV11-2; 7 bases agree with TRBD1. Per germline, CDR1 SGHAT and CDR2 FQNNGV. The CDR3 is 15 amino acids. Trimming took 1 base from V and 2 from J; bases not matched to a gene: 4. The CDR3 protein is CASSLGGQANTEAFF. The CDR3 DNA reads TGTGCCAGCAGCTTAGGTGGACAGGCAAACACTGAAGCTTTCTTT.

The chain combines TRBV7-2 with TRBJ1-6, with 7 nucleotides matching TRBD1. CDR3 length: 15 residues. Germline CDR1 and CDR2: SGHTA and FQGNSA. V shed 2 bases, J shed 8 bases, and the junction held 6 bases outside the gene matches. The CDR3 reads CASSLQTGFDSPLHF. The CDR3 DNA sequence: TGTGCCAGCAGCTTACAGACAGGGTTTGATTCACCCCTCCACTTT.

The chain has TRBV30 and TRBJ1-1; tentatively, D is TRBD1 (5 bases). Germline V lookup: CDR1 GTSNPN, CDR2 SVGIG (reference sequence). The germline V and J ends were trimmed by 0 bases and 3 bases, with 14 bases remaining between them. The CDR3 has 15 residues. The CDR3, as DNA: TGTGCCTGGAGTGTAGGGGCCCTTGAAGACACTGAAGCTTTCTTT. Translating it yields CAWSVGALEDTEAFF. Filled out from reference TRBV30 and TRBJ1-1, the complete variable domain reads SQTIHQWPATLVQPVGSPLSLECTVEGTSNPNLYWYRQAAGRGLQLLFYSVGIGQISSEVPQNLSASRPQDRQFILSSKKLLLSDSGFYLCAWSVGALEDTEAFFGQGTRLTVV.

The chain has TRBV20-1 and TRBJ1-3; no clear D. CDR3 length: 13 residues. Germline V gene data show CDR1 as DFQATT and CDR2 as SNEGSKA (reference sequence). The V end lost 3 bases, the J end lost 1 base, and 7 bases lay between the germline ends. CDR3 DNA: TGCAGTGCTAGTTTCAGTTCTGGAAACACCATATATTTT. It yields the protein CSASFSSGNTIYF.

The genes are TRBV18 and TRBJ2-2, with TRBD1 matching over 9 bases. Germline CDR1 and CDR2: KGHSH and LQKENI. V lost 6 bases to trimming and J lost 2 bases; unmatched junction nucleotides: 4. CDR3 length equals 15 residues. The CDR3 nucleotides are TGTGCCAGCTCCCGACAGGGGGGAAACACCGGGGAGCTGTTTTTT. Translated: CASSRQGGNTGELFF.

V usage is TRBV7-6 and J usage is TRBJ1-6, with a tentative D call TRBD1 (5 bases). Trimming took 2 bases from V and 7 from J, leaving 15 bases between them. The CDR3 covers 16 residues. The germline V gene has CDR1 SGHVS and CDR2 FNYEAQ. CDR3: CASSLRASGDNSPLHF. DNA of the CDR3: TGTGCCAGCAGCTTAAGGGCGTCGGGGGACAATTCACCCCTCCACTTT.